This entry lists 26 T cell receptor beta chains sequenced from one sample in a study of shared clonotypes between healthy human individuals. Terminally differentiated effector memory CD45RA+ cells were excluded from the naive CD8 cells, which were CD45RO-negative and positively selected for CCR7. Libraries were prepared by immunoSEQ multiplex PCR; TCRdb keeps only in-frame clonotypes and omits some of them. The sample lists hundreds of thousands of clones, about 91% occurring once. The sequenced sample consisted of naive CD8+ T cells sorted from blood. Receptor source: a man aged 30-40 years in good health.

This clone has only a few counts. The chain joins TRBV6-5 to TRBJ1-1; D is unresolved. This CDR3 spans 15 amino acids. Germline loops: CDR1 MNHEY, CDR2 SVGAGI. V was clipped by 6 bases and J by 0 bases, with 14 bases between them. The CDR3 DNA sequence: TGTGCCAGCAGACAGAAGGGAGGTCTGAACACTGAAGCTTTCTTT. Translating gives CASRQKGGLNTEAFF.

The rearrangement uses TRBV19 and TRBJ2-2; D call uncertain. Germline CDR1 reads LNHDA; CDR2 reads SQIVND (reference sequence). The CDR3 loop spans 14 amino acids. V lost 4 bases to trimming and J lost 3 bases, with 9 bases between them. CDR3 sequence reads: CASSRMGYTGELFF. CDR3 nucleotides: TGTGCCAGTAGTAGAATGGGCTACACCGGGGAGCTGTTTTTT.

The chain recombines TRBV5-1 with TRBJ2-7; tentative D call: TRBD2 (6 bases). The germline CDR1 and CDR2 sequences are SGHRS and YFSETQ. V was clipped by 4 bases and J by 3 bases, with 17 bases between them. CDR3 length: 15 amino acids. The CDR3 DNA follows: TGCGCCAGCAGCGACTCGGGGGTAGCCTTCTACGAGCAGTACTTC. This translates into CASSDSGVAFYEQYF. The whole variable domain, remainder taken from reference TRBV5-1 and TRBJ2-7, is KAGVTQTPRYLIKTRGQQVTLSCSPISGHRSVSWYQQTPGQGLQFLFEYFSETQRNKGNFPGRFSGRQFSNSRSEMNVSTLELGDSALYLCASSDSGVAFYEQYFGPGTRLTVT.

The chain uses TRBV7-8 and TRBJ2-1, with D possibly TRBD2 on 6 matching bases. Germline V CDR1 and CDR2: SGHVS, FQNEAQ. V was trimmed by 8 bases and J by 2 bases, leaving 10 bases between them. This CDR3 spans 13 amino acids. CDR3: CASAGRTYNEQFF. The CDR3, as DNA: TGTGCCAGCGCCGGGAGAACCTACAATGAGCAGTTCTTC. Using reference TRBV7-8 and TRBJ2-1 for the parts outside the CDR3, the full variable domain is GAGVSQSPRYKVAKRGQDVALRCDPISGHVSLFWYQQALGQGPEFLTYFQNEAQLDKSGLPSDRFFAERPEGSVSTLKIQRTQQEDSAVYLCASAGRTYNEQFFGPGTRLTVL.

The V gene is TRBV10-1, the J gene TRBJ2-3; D is perhaps TRBD1 (5 bases). The CDR3 runs 15 residues. Between the trimmed V and J ends, which lost 0 bases and 5 bases, there was a span of 12 bases. Per the germline V gene, CDR1 is WNHNN and CDR2 is SYGVQD (reference sequence). The DNA for the CDR3 is TGCGCCAGCAGTGAGTCGAAAGGGGCCGTAGATACGCAGTATTTT. It yields the protein CASSESKGAVDTQYF.

The chain couples TRBV6-1 to TRBJ2-1; unclear D gene. Deletions cut 4 bases from V and 0 bases from J, with 19 bases between. This CDR3 is 18 amino acids long. Per germline, CDR1 MNHNS and CDR2 SASEGT. The CDR3 DNA is TGTGCCAGCAGTGGAACCCTAATAGAACAGAGCTCCTACAATGAGCAGTTCTTC. Amino acids: CASSGTLIEQSSYNEQFF.

This sequence joins TRBV5-6 and TRBJ1-2; D gene uncertain. V shed 5 bases and J shed 4 bases, with 18 bases lying between them. This CDR3 is 15 amino acids long. Looked up from germline, CDR1 is SGHDT and CDR2 is YYEEEE. CDR3 sequence (DNA): TGTGCCAGCAGACCAAAAGGCCTCTGGGTCTATGGCTACACCTTC. Amino acids: CASRPKGLWVYGYTF.

The genes are TRBV29-1 and TRBJ2-1, with a tentative D call TRBD2 (6 bases). Germline CDR1 is SQVTM and CDR2 is ANQGSEA. This CDR3 has 13 residues. For the CDR3, the DNA is TGCTCCATGGACGGGAGCTCCTACAATGAGCAGTTCTTC. This codes for CSMDGSSYNEQFF.

The chain's CDR3 is CASSLRDSFGEQYF. The CDR3 coding sequence is TGTGCCAGCAGCCTGCGGGACTCCTTCGGGGAGCAGTACTTC. V is TRBV13 and J is TRBJ2-7; the D gene is possibly TRBD2 (6 bases). V lost 5 bases and J lost 7, with 18 bases in between. This CDR3 region has 14 residues. The germline V gene has CDR1 PRHDT and CDR2 FYEKMQ (reference sequence).

V usage is TRBV7-9 and J usage is TRBJ2-1; D is possibly TRBD1 (5 bases). CDR1 and CDR2 from the germline V gene are SEHNR and FQNEAQ (reference sequence). The CDR3 consists of 14 residues. Trimming took 2 bases from V and 7 from J, leaving 12 bases between them. The CDR3 sequence is CASSLPGPLNEQFF. In DNA, the CDR3 is TGTGCCAGCAGCTTACCAGGGCCGTTGAATGAGCAGTTCTTC.

The CDR3 region is CASSPTTGLKEKLFF. The CDR3 DNA reads TGTGCCAGCAGCCCCACGACAGGCCTTAAGGAAAAACTGTTTTTT. This rearrangement joins TRBV11-2 to TRBJ1-4, with D possibly TRBD1 on 6 matching bases. The CDR3 contains 15 residues. V lost 5 bases, J lost 8 bases, and 18 bases lay in between. Germline V gene sequence: CDR1 SGHAT, CDR2 FQNNGV.

The gene calls are TRBV27 and TRBJ1-1; D call uncertain. Germline V gives CDR1 MNHEY, CDR2 SMNVEV (reference sequence). This CDR3 has 15 residues. Deletions cut 6 bases from V and 4 bases from J, with 18 bases between. The chain's CDR3 is CASRPLIDSSTEAFF. The CDR3 nucleotides read TGTGCCAGCAGGCCACTCATTGATTCGAGCACTGAAGCTTTCTTT.

This clone appeared a single time. The rearrangement uses TRBV7-9 and TRBJ2-2, with D tentatively TRBD2 (5 bases). V gave up 5 bases and J gave up 6 bases, with 7 bases separating them. Germline values: CDR1 SEHNR, CDR2 FQNEAQ (reference sequence). This CDR3 has 12 residues. Here the CDR3 reads CASSRSAGELFF. The CDR3 DNA is TGTGCCAGCAGCCGTAGCGCCGGGGAGCTGTTTTTT.

V and J are TRBV5-3 and TRBJ2-2; 8 bases align to TRBD2. TRBV5-3 is noted as an ORF with a role that remains uncertain. The V and J ends lost 2 bases and 1 base, in that order; junction bases with no gene match: 10. The CDR3 sequence is 18 residues long. As DNA, the CDR3 is TGTGCCAGAAGCTTAGACAGGATTAGCGGGAAGAACACCGGGGAGCTGTTTTTT. Translation gives CARSLDRISGKNTGELFF.

The sample holds a few counts of this clone. Other DNA variants within this sample encode the same CDR3. The rearrangement links TRBV7-9 to TRBJ1-5; 11 bases line up with TRBD1. The junction had 2 bases not matched to a gene; V was cut back by 4 bases and J by 6 bases. Germline V lookup: CDR1 SEHNR, CDR2 FQNEAQ (reference sequence). The CDR3 is 14 residues long. The CDR3 DNA is TGTGCCAGCAGCTCGGGACAGGGGGGTCAGCCCCAGCATTTT. Translation gives CASSSGQGGQPQHF.

The chain links TRBV7-7 to TRBJ2-7; D is undetermined. The CDR3 has 14 residues. Looked up from germline, CDR1 is SSHAT and CDR2 is FNYEAQ (reference sequence). The germline V and J ends were trimmed by 5 bases and 0 bases, with 11 bases remaining between them. This CDR3 reads CASSPDLSSYEQYF. DNA for the CDR3: TGTGCCAGCAGCCCCGACTTGAGCTCCTACGAGCAGTACTTC. The whole variable domain, remainder taken from reference TRBV7-7 and TRBJ2-7, is GAGVSQSPRYKVTKRGQDVTLRCDPISSHATLYWYQQALGQGPEFLTYFNYEAQPDKSGLPSDRFSAERPEGSISTLTIQRTEQRDSAMYRCASSPDLSSYEQYFGPGTRLTVT.

The chain carries TRBV13 and TRBJ2-7; 9 positions agree with TRBD1. V lost 1 base, J lost 4 bases, and 8 bases stayed unmatched. This CDR3 has 16 residues. From germline, CDR1 is PRHDT and CDR2 FYEKMQ (reference sequence). The CDR3 loop reads CASSLDQTGGLYEQYF. In DNA form, the CDR3 reads TGTGCCAGCAGCTTAGACCAGACAGGGGGTCTGTACGAGCAGTACTTC.

This chain links TRBV5-1 with TRBJ2-1; D perhaps matches TRBD2 (5 bases). The CDR3 is made up of 14 amino acids. Germline CDR1 and CDR2: SGHRS and YFSETQ. Trimming pared 3 bases from V and 8 bases from J, leaving 15 bases between. The CDR3 loop reads CASSSEAYNDEQFF. CDR3 in DNA: TGCGCCAGCAGCTCGGAGGCCTACAACGATGAGCAGTTCTTC.

This clone has just one count. The rearrangement links TRBV14 to TRBJ2-5, with D possibly matching TRBD2 (6 bases). V gave up 3 bases and J gave up 3 bases, with 14 bases separating them. The germline CDR1 and CDR2 sequences are SGHDN and FVKESK. The CDR3 totals 15 residues. This CDR3 reads CASSQTRDFEETQYF. CDR3 nucleotide sequence: TGTGCCAGCAGCCAGACACGGGACTTCGAAGAGACCCAGTACTTC. The entire variable domain, with the rest obtained from reference TRBV14 and TRBJ2-5, is as follows: EAGVTQFPSHSVIEKGQTVTLRCDPISGHDNLYWYRRVMGKEIKFLLHFVKESKQDESGMPNNRFLAERTGGTYSTLKVQPAELEDSGVYFCASSQTRDFEETQYFGPGTRLLVL.

The chain joins TRBV19 to TRBJ1-2; perhaps TRBD1 as D (6 bases). Trimming left V 3 bases short and J 9 bases short, with 8 bases between. The CDR3 runs 11 residues. Germline CDR1 LNHDA, CDR2 SQIVND (reference sequence). CDR3 sequence reads: CASSIQGSYTF. For the CDR3, the DNA is TGTGCCAGTAGTATTCAGGGGAGCTACACCTTC.

The V and J genes are TRBV4-1 and TRBJ2-7; D is unclear. This CDR3 region has 15 residues. Trimming cost V 4 bases and J 0 bases, with 13 bases left between them. CDR1 is MGHRA, CDR2 YSYEKL, per germline. CDR3 sequence: CASSRAPGSSYEQYF. CDR3 sequence (DNA): TGCGCCAGCAGCCGAGCCCCCGGCAGCTCCTACGAGCAGTACTTC.

The rearrangement uses TRBV6-5 and TRBJ1-2; D not resolved. Trimming cost V 2 bases and J 7 bases, with 8 bases left between them. Germline V gene sequence: CDR1 MNHEY, CDR2 SVGAGI. The CDR3 is 12 amino acids. CDR3 sequence (DNA): TGTGCCAGCAGTTACGGGGTTGGTGGCTACACCTTC. Residues: CASSYGVGGYTF.

This chain uses TRBV5-6 with TRBJ2-7; D not certain. Germline assignment: CDR1 SGHDT and CDR2 YYEEEE. The CDR3 is 13 residues long. V lost 0 bases and J lost 5, with 9 bases in between. The CDR3 nucleotides are TGTGCCAGCAGCTTGGGTGGGTCCGACGAGCAGTACTTC. Translated, it gives CASSLGGSDEQYF.

This clone was detected only a few times. The gene calls are TRBV27 and TRBJ2-1; no firm D call. V shed 6 bases and J shed 2 bases, with 14 bases lying between them. This CDR3 has 15 residues. CDR1 is MNHEY and CDR2 is SMNVEV in the germline V gene (reference sequence). CDR3 DNA: TGTGCCAGCAGCCAAGGCTCATACCCCTACAATGAGCAGTTCTTC. As protein: CASSQGSYPYNEQFF.

In this sample, this clone turned up once. The V and J genes are TRBV12-5 and TRBJ1-2; D is possibly TRBD1 (5 bases). The CDR3 runs to 15 residues. Deletions cut 0 bases from V and 7 bases from J, with 15 bases between. Germline V gives CDR1 LGHNT, CDR2 FRNRAP. The CDR3 spells CASGLVRGVVGGYTF. The CDR3 DNA reads as TGTGCTAGTGGTTTGGTAAGGGGCGTTGTTGGTGGCTACACCTTC.

The rearrangement uses TRBV5-8 and TRBJ2-7; possibly TRBD1 for D (5 bases). CDR3 length: 14 amino acids. Germline V gene data show CDR1 as SGHTS and CDR2 as YDEGEE. The ends were cut back, 4 bases at V and 3 bases at J, with 14 bases in the middle. CDR3 coding DNA: TGTGCCAGCAGCGAACTACAGGATTTCTACGAGCAGTACTTC. Residues: CASSELQDFYEQYF.